This T cell receptor (beta chain) was identified in a study of T cell repertoires in cytomegalovirus infection. Study context: Both recently identified HLA-C-restricted and well-studied HLA-B-restricted CMV epitopes were used in the study. Indications came from public TCR beta signatures; they pointed to CMV infection and to a matching HLA type.

The study, taken as a whole, reports: CMV carriers having the relevant HLA were flagged by cumulative public TCR beta family frequency.

V was shortened by 3 bases and J by 1 base, with 15 bases between the two germline ends. The V gene's germline CDR1 is SGHRS and CDR2 YFSETQ. The CDR3 is 16 residues long. Via MiXCR, TCRdb re-called the reads, giving one row per CDR3 protein. The table shows about 770,000 distinct CDR3 sequences, with almost 30% occurring only once. In regard to this clonotype: Its antigen is still unknown.

This chain uses TRBV5-1 with TRBJ2-3; possibly TRBD2 for D (6 bases). This material consisted of cultured CD8+ T cells from PBMCs, taken from culture after CMV antigen stimulation. This sequence was found in a human donor in good health (CMV status not recorded). Some clones in this sample may be carry-over from other donors' samples. The CDR3 DNA follows: TGCGCCAGCAGCTCCCGGGACGGGGGACGCACAGATACGCAGTATTTT. Protein: CASSSRDGGRTDTQYF. Supplemented by reference TRBV5-1 and TRBJ2-3, the full variable domain reads KAGVTQTPRYLIKTRGQQVTLSCSPISGHRSVSWYQQTPGQGLQFLFEYFSETQRNKGNFPGRFSGRQFSNSRSEMNVSTLELGDSALYLCASSSRDGGRTDTQYFGPGTRLTVL.